This T cell receptor (beta chain) appears in the sequencing data of a study of CD8 T cells in ankylosing spondylitis. The CDR3 consists of 14 residues. V shed 5 bases and J shed 7 bases, with 17 bases lying between them. CDR1 MNHEY and CDR2 SMNVEV come from the germline V gene (reference sequence). TCRdb re-called the 5' RACE reads with MiXCR, one entry per CDR3 protein. Of more than 150,000 distinct CDR3 sequences in the sample, 13% are singletons; the top ten hold 16%. This clonotype has just a few counts. Sample: blood, either unsorted or a sorted T cell fraction (not recorded which). V gene TRBV27 combines with J gene TRBJ1-1; D is perhaps TRBD1 (5 bases). This receptor was obtained from a male donor with ankylosing spondylitis or in good health (not recorded which). CDR3 amino acids: CASSPLGEEGEAFF. As DNA, the CDR3 is TGTGCCAGCAGTCCCTTAGGGGAGGAGGGTGAAGCTTTCTTT.